What follows are 13 T cell receptor beta chains derived from one specimen sequenced in a study of regulatory T cells in long-lasting Graves disease. Arm-PCR of CDR3 regions and iRepertoire HTBI primers were the basis on which TCR beta libraries were built. MiXCR, run by TCRdb on the multiplex PCR reads, gives a single entry per CDR3 protein. The sample lists some 430,000 distinct CDR3 sequences, under 25% occurring once. The time point is: persistent/refractory GD, antithyroid drugs over 5 years with positive TRAb. Extracted PBMC RNA gave rise to the TCR library. The input for sequencing was peripheral blood mononuclear cells (PBMCs), taken when the disease was refractory, from a patient treated with antithyroid drugs. These TCRs come from a female donor with Graves disease.

The rearrangement uses TRBV20-1 and TRBJ2-7; 11 positions agree with TRBD2. This CDR3 has 16 amino acids. Losses at the gene ends were 1 base for V and 2 bases for J; bases not matched to a gene: 7. Germline loops: CDR1 DFQATT, CDR2 SNEGSKA (reference sequence). The CDR3 coding sequence is TGCAGTGCTAGAGCAAGGCTAGCGGGGGGCACCTACGAGCAGTACTTC. This gives the protein CSARARLAGGTYEQYF.

The V gene is TRBV28, the J gene TRBJ2-1; 9 positions agree with TRBD1. The junction had 5 bases not matched to a gene; V was cut back by 3 bases and J by 5 bases. The germline CDR1 and CDR2 sequences are MDHEN and SYDVKM. The CDR3 runs to 15 residues. The CDR3 is CASSFRDRADNEQFF. Written as DNA, the CDR3 is TGTGCCAGCAGTTTCCGGGACAGGGCGGACAATGAGCAGTTCTTC.

This chain links TRBV7-2 with TRBJ2-7; 12 nucleotides align to TRBD2. The V gene end was trimmed by 4 bases and the J gene end by 0 bases; junction bases not matched to a gene: 4. The CDR3 is made up of 16 amino acids. Germline-derived CDR1 and CDR2 are SGHTA and FQGNSA. The CDR3 DNA reads TGTGCCAGCAGCTCGACTAGCGGGAGTCCCTCCTACGAGCAGTACTTC. Amino acid sequence: CASSSTSGSPSYEQYF.

This clonotype was recorded many times. The gene calls are TRBV30 and TRBJ1-4, with D unresolved. Germline CDR1 is GTSNPN and CDR2 is SVGIG (reference sequence). The CDR3 loop spans 11 amino acids. V lost 2 bases to trimming and J lost 8 bases, with 6 bases between them. The CDR3 loop reads CAWSRGEKLFF. CDR3 DNA: TGTGCCTGGAGTCGAGGGGAAAAACTGTTTTTT.

Ten or more counts support this clonotype. The chain joins TRBV29-1 to TRBJ2-5; D unresolved. The CDR3 totals 12 residues. Germline V gene sequence: CDR1 SQVTM, CDR2 ANQGSEA. The V gene lost 4 bases and the J gene lost 0 bases, with 6 bases spanning the gap. The CDR3 region is CSVARDQETQYF. The CDR3 DNA sequence: TGCAGCGTTGCAAGAGACCAAGAGACCCAGTACTTC. Drawing the rest from reference TRBV29-1 and TRBJ2-5, the complete variable domain is SAVISQKPSRDICQRGTSLTIQCQVDSQVTMMFWYRQQPGQSLTLIATANQGSEATYESGFVIDKFPISRPNLTFSTLTVSNMSPEDSSIYLCSVARDQETQYFGPGTRLLVL.

The chain is built from TRBV27 and TRBJ1-2; possibly TRBD1 for D (5 bases). Per the germline V gene, CDR1 is MNHEY and CDR2 is SMNVEV (reference sequence). The CDR3 has 13 amino acids. The germline V and J ends were trimmed by 5 bases and 4 bases, with 11 bases remaining between them. CDR3 protein: CASSPAGTYGYTF. The CDR3 nucleotides are TGTGCCAGCAGTCCCGCGGGGACCTATGGCTACACCTTC.

This clonotype has a count of ten or more. V and J are TRBV6-1 and TRBJ1-1; a possible D gene is TRBD1 (6 bases). This CDR3 is 13 amino acids long. Per germline, CDR1 MNHNS and CDR2 SASEGT. With 8 bases removed from V and 5 bases from J, the gap between germline ends came to 15 bases. The CDR3 spells CASDIGGWTEAFF. Written as DNA, the CDR3 is TGTGCCAGCGATATAGGGGGTTGGACTGAAGCTTTCTTT.

This clonotype turned up a few times. The chain links TRBV20-1 to TRBJ2-2, with 10 bases identical to TRBD2. The CDR3 spans 17 residues. Germline CDR1 DFQATT, CDR2 SNEGSKA (reference sequence). Trimming cost V 2 bases and J 6 bases; bases outside gene matches: 12. CDR3 nucleotides: TGCAGTGCTAGATCGATGGGAGGACTAGCGGACTCCGGGGAGCTGTTTTTT. Its translation: CSARSMGGLADSGELFF.

J is TRBJ1-2 and V is TRBV7-9, with unresolved D. Germline loops: CDR1 SEHNR, CDR2 FQNEAQ (reference sequence). The CDR3 is 16 amino acids. Trimming removed 3 bases at V and 3 bases at J, with 17 bases between. The CDR3 region is CASSFSDARTYYGYTF. CDR3 nucleotide sequence: TGTGCCAGCAGCTTCTCCGATGCACGGACTTACTATGGCTACACCTTC.

There are many counts of this clonotype. The chain couples TRBV20-1 to TRBJ1-4; D not certain. From germline, CDR1 is DFQATT and CDR2 SNEGSKA (reference sequence). Trimming took off 4 bases at V and 6 bases at J, with 12 bases between the two ends. There are 13 residues in the CDR3. The DNA for the CDR3 is TGCAGTGCTATCGGGGTGGCGGATGAAAAACTGTTTTTT. Protein: CSAIGVADEKLFF.

This clonotype appeared many times. The chain couples TRBV12-5 to TRBJ2-7, with D maybe TRBD2 (6 bases). The germline V gene has CDR1 LGHNT and CDR2 FRNRAP. The CDR3 runs 15 residues. V was shortened by 6 bases and J by 2 bases, with 17 bases between the two germline ends. The CDR3 DNA is TGTGCTAGTGGCCTCCGGGACTTTGAGGCCTACGAGCAGTACTTC. Its protein is CASGLRDFEAYEQYF.

The chain joins TRBV4-1 to TRBJ2-7; the match to TRBD1 covers 11 bases. The CDR3 sequence is 16 residues long. The germline V gene has CDR1 MGHRA and CDR2 YSYEKL. V gave up 1 base and J gave up 4 bases; unmatched junction bases: 6. CDR3 sequence reads: CASSQAPGQGVYEQYF. DNA for the CDR3: TGCGCCAGCAGCCAAGCCCCGGGACAGGGGGTATACGAGCAGTACTTC.

This sequence joins TRBV2 and TRBJ1-5; D remains ambiguous. Germline V lookup: CDR1 SNHLY, CDR2 FYNNEI. The germline V and J ends were trimmed by 5 bases and 6 bases, with 17 bases remaining between them. The CDR3 totals 15 residues. CDR3 sequence: CASSPVVGAGQPQHF. CDR3 DNA sequence: TGTGCCAGCAGTCCGGTAGTGGGAGCGGGTCAGCCCCAGCATTTT.